This T cell receptor beta chain is from a study of blood T cells in healthy people across ages (dated by TCRdb to between 2014 and 2017). With regard to the full study: In model experiments, template switching captured about one uniquely barcoded TCR beta cDNA molecule for every two T cells. To track age-related changes in TCR beta repertoire diversity, the study relied on deep sequencing normalized with unique cDNA molecular identifiers. Donors were grouped into four age groups: young (average 16 years), middle-aged (roughly 37), aged (about 60) and long-lived (around 80). To avoid experimental bias, donors of different ages were spread randomly across the sequencing lanes. The study analyzed two additional independent replicas of 1 million unique cDNA reads from the same blood draw for two donors, one aged 18 to 30 and one aged 80 or older. Beyond this particular receptor, the publication reports: Because profiling used bulk unsorted PBMCs, naive and antigen-experienced compartments could not be compared conclusively. Compared with the aged group, more naive CD4+ T cells, fewer expanded clones and increased TCR diversity were shown by the long-lived group, suggesting age selection. The percentage of naive T cells measured by flow cytometry correlated strongly with observed TCR beta diversity. Estimates of total diversity based on one million sequenced T cells were considered lower bounds and underestimates. The CMV infection status of donors was not known, potentially confounding age-related changes in expanded clonotypes. As age increased, observed TCR beta diversity per million T cells dropped in a roughly linear way, and a significant reduction was already evident by age about 40.

As for this clonotype: Its target antigen remains unknown. No base quality values were provided; no much bigger clone lies one nucleotide off.

The library was prepared using 5' RACE. The sequencer listed for this sample is Illumina HiSeq 2500. A second roughly 6 to 11 cycle PCR used a sample-barcoded 5' primer and a J-beta primer mix. A template-switch 5' adaptor carrying 12 random nucleotides introduced a unique molecular identifier onto each TCR beta cDNA molecule. Each sample yielded at least 3 million CDR3-containing paired-end reads. All of the RNA was converted into first-strand cDNA using the Mint cDNA synthesis kit, with a TRBC-specific oligonucleotide serving as the primer. Following uracil-DNA glycosylase treatment, a first 18-cycle PCR with universal primers M1SS and BC2_uni_R was performed on all cDNA. The authors processed their data as follows. For normalization, 1 million high-quality reads were randomly selected from each sample, with every read carrying a distinct molecular identifier. Instead of being binned into consensus sequences, reads with shared molecular identifiers were discarded. CDR3 identification, clonotype clustering and error correction used MiTCR with a Q25 quality threshold and the strictest error-elimination algorithm. A nonparametric unseen species model with Euler transformation was used to estimate lower-bound total TCR beta diversity. Using fastp at Q25 and MiXCR, TCRdb reprocessed the public reads and kept productive beta chains. Rows with one shared CDR3 protein collapse into an entry with the most common genes and DNA. These V and J calls derive from TCRdb rather than the authors' analysis. Here the sample has 550,000 to 800,000 distinct CDR3 sequences; about 34% occur a single time. Less than 20% of the sample is in the top ten clones.

The donors were some 36 Caucasian individuals from Russia, aged roughly 6 to 90 years, who were systemically healthy. Each donor gave 8 to 10 milliliters of peripheral blood, collected into EDTA-treated Vacutainer tubes. Ficoll-Paque density-gradient centrifugation was used to isolate PBMCs, with at least 6.5 million per sample. Total RNA was extracted from PBMCs with Trizol reagent, with at least 6 micrograms obtained per sample. For every donor, flow cytometry on a PBMC aliquot measured the percentage of naive CD45RAhigh/CD27high T cells. The sample consisted of blood. This TCR came from a woman of 80 years or more in good health. Donor details come from another sample of the same person, matched by shared clones.

The DNA is TGTGCCACCAGTGTAGGTGCGGGGGCTGAAGCTTTCTTT. The translation is CATSVGAGAEAFF. The receptor chain draws on TRBV24-1 and TRBJ1-1; a weak D assignment points to TRBD1 (5 bases agree). The CDR3 has 13 amino acids, counting the end cysteine and phenylalanine. CDR3 DNA only is kept here, 39 bases in frame from base 1. V is shortened by 5 bases, J by 6 bases, and the region joining them spans 12 bases. Taken from the germline V gene, the CDR1 and CDR2 loops are KGHDR and SFDVKD.